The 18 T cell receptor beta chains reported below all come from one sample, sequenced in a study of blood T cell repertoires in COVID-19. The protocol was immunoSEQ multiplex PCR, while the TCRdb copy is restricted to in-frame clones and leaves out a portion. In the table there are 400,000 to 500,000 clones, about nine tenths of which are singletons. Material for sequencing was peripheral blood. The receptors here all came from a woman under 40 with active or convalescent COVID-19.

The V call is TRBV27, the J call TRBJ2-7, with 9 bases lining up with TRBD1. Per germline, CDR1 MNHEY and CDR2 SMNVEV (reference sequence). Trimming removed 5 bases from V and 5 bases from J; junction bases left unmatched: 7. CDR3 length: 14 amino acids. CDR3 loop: CASSRTGGWDEQYF. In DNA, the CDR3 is TGTGCCAGCAGTCGCACAGGGGGCTGGGACGAGCAGTACTTC.

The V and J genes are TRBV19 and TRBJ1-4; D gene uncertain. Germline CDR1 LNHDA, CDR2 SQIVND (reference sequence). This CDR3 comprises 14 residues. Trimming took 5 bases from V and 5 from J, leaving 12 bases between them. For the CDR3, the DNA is TGTGCCAGTAGTGGTCAGTCGGGGAATGAAAAACTGTTTTTT. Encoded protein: CASSGQSGNEKLFF.

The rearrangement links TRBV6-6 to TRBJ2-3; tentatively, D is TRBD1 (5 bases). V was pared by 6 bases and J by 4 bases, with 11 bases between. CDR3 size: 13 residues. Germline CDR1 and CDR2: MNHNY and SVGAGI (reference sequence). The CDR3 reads CASRTDSPDTQYF. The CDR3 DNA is TGTGCCAGCAGAACAGACAGCCCAGATACGCAGTATTTT.

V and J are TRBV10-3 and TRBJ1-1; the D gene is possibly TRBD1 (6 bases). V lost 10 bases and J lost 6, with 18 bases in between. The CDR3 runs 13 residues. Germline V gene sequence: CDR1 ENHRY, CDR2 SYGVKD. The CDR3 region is CATVTQGFAEAFF. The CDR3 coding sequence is TGTGCCACCGTAACACAGGGCTTCGCTGAAGCTTTCTTT.

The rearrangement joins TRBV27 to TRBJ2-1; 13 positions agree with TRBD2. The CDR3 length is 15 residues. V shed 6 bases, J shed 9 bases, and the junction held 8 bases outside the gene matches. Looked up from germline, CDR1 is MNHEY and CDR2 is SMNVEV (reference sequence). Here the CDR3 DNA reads TGTGCCAGCAGAAGAGGACTAGCGGGAGCGAGTGAGCAGTTCTTC. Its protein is CASRRGLAGASEQFF.

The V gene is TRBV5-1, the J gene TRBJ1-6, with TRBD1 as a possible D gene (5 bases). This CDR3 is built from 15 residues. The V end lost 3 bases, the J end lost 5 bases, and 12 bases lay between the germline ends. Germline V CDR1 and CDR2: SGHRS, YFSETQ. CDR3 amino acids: CASSWTGGDNSPLHF. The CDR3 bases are TGCGCCAGCAGCTGGACCGGGGGGGATAATTCACCCCTCCACTTT.

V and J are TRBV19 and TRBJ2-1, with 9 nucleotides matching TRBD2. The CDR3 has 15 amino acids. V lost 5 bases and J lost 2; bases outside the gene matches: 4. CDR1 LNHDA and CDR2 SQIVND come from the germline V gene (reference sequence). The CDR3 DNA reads TGTGCCAGTAGTCTTAGCGGGGGAGCCTACAATGAGCAGTTCTTC. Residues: CASSLSGGAYNEQFF.

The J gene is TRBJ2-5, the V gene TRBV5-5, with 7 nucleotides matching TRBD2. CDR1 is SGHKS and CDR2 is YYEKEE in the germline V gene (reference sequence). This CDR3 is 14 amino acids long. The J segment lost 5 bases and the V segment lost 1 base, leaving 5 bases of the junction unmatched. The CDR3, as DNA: TGTGCCAGCAGCTTGCTAGCGGAGGCGGAGACCCAGTACTTC. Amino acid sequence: CASSLLAEAETQYF.

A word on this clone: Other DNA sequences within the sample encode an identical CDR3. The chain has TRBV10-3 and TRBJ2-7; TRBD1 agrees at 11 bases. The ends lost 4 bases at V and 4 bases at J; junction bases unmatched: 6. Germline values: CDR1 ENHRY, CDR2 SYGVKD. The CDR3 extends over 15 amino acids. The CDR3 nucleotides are TGTGCCATCAGTGGTACGGGACAGGGGGGATACGAGCAGTACTTC. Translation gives CAISGTGQGGYEQYF.

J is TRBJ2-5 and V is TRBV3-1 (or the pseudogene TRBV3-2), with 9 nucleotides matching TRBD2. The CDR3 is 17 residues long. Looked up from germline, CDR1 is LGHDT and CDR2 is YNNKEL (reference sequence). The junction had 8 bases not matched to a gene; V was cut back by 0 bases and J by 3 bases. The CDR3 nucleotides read TGTGCCAGCAGCCAAGAACCCCTCCCTAGCGGGGAAGAGACCCAGTACTTC. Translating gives CASSQEPLPSGEETQYF.

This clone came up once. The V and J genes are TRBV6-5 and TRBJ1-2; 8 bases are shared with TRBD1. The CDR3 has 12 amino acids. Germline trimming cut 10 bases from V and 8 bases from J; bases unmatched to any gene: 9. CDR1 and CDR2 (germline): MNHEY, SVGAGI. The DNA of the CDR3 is TGTGCCACAGAGGGACAGGCAGAAGGCTACACCTTC. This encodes CATEGQAEGYTF.

CDR3 coding DNA: TGTGCCAGCAGCTTGGTACCCTCTAGCGGGAGTACAGATACGCAGTATTTT. It yields the protein CASSLVPSSGSTDTQYF. The chain carries TRBV5-8 and TRBJ2-3; 10 nucleotides align to TRBD2. Germline CDR1 and CDR2: SGHTS and YDEGEE. The CDR3 covers 17 residues. Germline trimming cut 0 bases from V and 3 bases from J; bases unmatched to any gene: 7.

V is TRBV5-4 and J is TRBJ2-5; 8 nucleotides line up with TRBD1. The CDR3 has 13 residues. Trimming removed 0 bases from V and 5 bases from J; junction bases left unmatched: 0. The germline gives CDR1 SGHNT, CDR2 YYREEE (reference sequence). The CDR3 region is CASSLAGGETQYF. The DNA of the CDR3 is TGTGCCAGCAGCTTGGCAGGGGGCGAGACCCAGTACTTC.

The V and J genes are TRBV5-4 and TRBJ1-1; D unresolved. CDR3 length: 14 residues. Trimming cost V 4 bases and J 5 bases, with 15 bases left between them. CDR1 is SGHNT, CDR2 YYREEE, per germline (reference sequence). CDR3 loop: CASSTGGGRTEAFF. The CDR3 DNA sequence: TGTGCCAGCAGCACCGGAGGAGGGCGAACTGAAGCTTTCTTT.

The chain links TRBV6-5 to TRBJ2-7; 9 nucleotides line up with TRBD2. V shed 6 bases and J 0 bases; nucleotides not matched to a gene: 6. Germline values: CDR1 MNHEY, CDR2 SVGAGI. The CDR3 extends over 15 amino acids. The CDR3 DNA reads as TGTGCCAGCAGGCAATCTAGCGGGAACTCCTACGAGCAGTACTTC. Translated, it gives CASRQSSGNSYEQYF.

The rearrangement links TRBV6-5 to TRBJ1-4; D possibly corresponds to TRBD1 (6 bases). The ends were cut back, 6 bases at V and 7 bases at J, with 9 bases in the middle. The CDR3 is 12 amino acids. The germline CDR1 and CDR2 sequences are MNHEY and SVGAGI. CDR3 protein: CASSGGPEKLFF. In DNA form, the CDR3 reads TGTGCCAGCAGCGGGGGGCCTGAAAAACTGTTTTTT.

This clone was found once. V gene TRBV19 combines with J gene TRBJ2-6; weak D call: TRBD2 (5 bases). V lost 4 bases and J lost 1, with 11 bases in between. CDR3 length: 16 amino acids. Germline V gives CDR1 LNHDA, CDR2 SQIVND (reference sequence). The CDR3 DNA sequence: TGTGCCAGTAGTAACCCCTCGGGGTCTGGGGCCAACGTCCTGACTTTC. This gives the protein CASSNPSGSGANVLTF.

The CDR3 here is CASSAGQRREQFF. DNA of the CDR3: TGTGCCAGTAGTGCGGGACAGCGACGGGAGCAGTTCTTC. This chain links TRBV19 with TRBJ2-1; D possibly corresponds to TRBD1 (7 bases). The germline gives CDR1 LNHDA, CDR2 SQIVND (reference sequence). CDR3 length equals 13 residues. Trimming took 5 bases from V and 10 from J, leaving 15 bases between them.